Following are 27 T cell receptor beta chains from one sample sequenced in a study of T cell changes during pregnancy in multiple sclerosis. The data were produced by immunoSEQ multiplex PCR, yet TCRdb's version contains in-frame clones alone and is incomplete. The data hold more than 55,000 clones, with 80% to 95% observed a single time. The source material was peripheral blood, sampled after pregnancy. Receptor source: a female donor in good health, enrolled as a control in a pregnancy study.

The J gene is TRBJ2-1, the V gene TRBV9; 9 bases are a match to TRBD2. This CDR3 comprises 14 residues. The J segment lost 5 bases and the V segment lost 2 bases, leaving 2 bases of the junction unmatched. Germline V lookup: CDR1 SGDLS, CDR2 YYNGEE. The CDR3 DNA reads TGTGCCAGCAGCGTGACTAGCGGTCACAATGAGCAGTTCTTC. Residues: CASSVTSGHNEQFF.

The J gene is TRBJ1-1, the V gene TRBV6-1; possible D gene TRBD1, 5 bases. V gave up 2 bases and J gave up 3 bases, with 13 bases separating them. CDR3 length: 15 residues. Germline V gene sequence: CDR1 MNHNS, CDR2 SASEGT. DNA for the CDR3: TGTGCCAGCAGTGAATCGGCAGGGTTACACACTGAAGCTTTCTTT. This codes for CASSESAGLHTEAFF.

The chain joins TRBV2 to TRBJ1-2; D gene ambiguous. In germline, CDR1 is SNHLY, CDR2 FYNNEI. This CDR3 contains 14 residues. Trimming pared 3 bases from V and 8 bases from J, leaving 16 bases between. The CDR3 nucleotides read TGTGCCAGCAGTGAGCTCCACGGCGGGGAAGGCTACACCTTC. Translation: CASSELHGGEGYTF.

V and J are TRBV5-1 and TRBJ1-4, with a weak D call TRBD1 (6 bases). This CDR3 has 15 amino acids. Germline CDR1 and CDR2: SGHRS and YFSETQ. Trimming took 5 bases from V and 0 from J, leaving 11 bases between them. DNA for the CDR3: TGCGCCAGCAGACAGAGGACAGCAACTAATGAAAAACTGTTTTTT. Translating it yields CASRQRTATNEKLFF.

The V gene is TRBV7-2, the J gene TRBJ1-2; D is possibly TRBD1 (6 bases). Germline values: CDR1 SGHTA, CDR2 FQGNSA. This CDR3 is 14 amino acids long. Trimming stripped 7 bases from V and 2 bases from J, with 14 bases between. CDR3 sequence (DNA): TGTGCCAGCACCTACAACAGGGACAACTATGGCTACACCTTC. This codes for CASTYNRDNYGYTF.

The chain carries TRBV18 and TRBJ1-6; perhaps TRBD1 as D (5 bases). V dropped 3 bases and J dropped 8 bases, with 11 bases sitting between them. The CDR3 runs to 14 residues. Germline CDR1 reads KGHSH; CDR2 reads LQKENI. Here the CDR3 DNA reads TGTGCCAGCTCACCTCAGGGTCTGGATTCACCCCTCCACTTT. Translated, it gives CASSPQGLDSPLHF. Filled out from reference TRBV18 and TRBJ1-6, the complete variable domain reads NAGVMQNPRHLVRRRGQEARLRCSPMKGHSHVYWYRQLPEEGLKFMVYLQKENIIDESGMPKERFSAEFPKEGPSILRIQQVVRGDSAAYFCASSPQGLDSPLHFGNGTRLTVT.

This clone appeared once. The chain couples TRBV6-1 to TRBJ2-3; the D gene is possibly TRBD2 (5 bases). CDR3 length equals 14 residues. Trimming took 2 bases from V and 2 from J, leaving 8 bases between them. Germline V CDR1 and CDR2: MNHNS, SASEGT. In nucleotides, the CDR3 is TGTGCCAGCAGTGAAACTAGGCTCACAGATACGCAGTATTTT. It yields the protein CASSETRLTDTQYF.

This chain links TRBV2 with TRBJ2-1; 11 nucleotides align to TRBD2. This CDR3 comprises 14 residues. V was clipped by 4 bases and J by 4 bases; unmatched bases: 0. Germline CDR1 reads SNHLY; CDR2 reads FYNNEI. CDR3 nucleotides: TGTGCCAGCAGTGTAGCGGGAGGGTACAATGAGCAGTTCTTC. Translating gives CASSVAGGYNEQFF.

The chain links TRBV14 to TRBJ2-7; maybe TRBD2 (6 bases). CDR3 length equals 15 residues. Germline assignment: CDR1 SGHDN and CDR2 FVKESK. V was clipped by 0 bases and J by 4 bases, with 13 bases between them. CDR3 sequence (DNA): TGTGCCAGCAGCCAAGAAGGAGGGATTTCGTACGAGCAGTACTTC. It codes for CASSQEGGISYEQYF. Drawing the rest from reference TRBV14 and TRBJ2-7, the complete variable domain is EAGVTQFPSHSVIEKGQTVTLRCDPISGHDNLYWYRRVMGKEIKFLLHFVKESKQDESGMPNNRFLAERTGGTYSTLKVQPAELEDSGVYFCASSQEGGISYEQYFGPGTRLTVT.

This chain joins TRBV6-1 and TRBJ2-1; 8 bases map to TRBD1. CDR1 is MNHNS, CDR2 SASEGT, per germline. The J segment lost 7 bases and the V segment lost 6 bases, leaving 11 bases of the junction unmatched. The CDR3 extends over 15 amino acids. The CDR3 protein is CASRGWAGGLNEQFF. In DNA form, the CDR3 reads TGTGCCAGCAGAGGGTGGGCAGGGGGCCTTAATGAGCAGTTCTTC.

A single count supports this clone. V gene TRBV7-9 combines with J gene TRBJ1-1, with D perhaps TRBD1 (5 bases). Germline CDR1 reads SEHNR; CDR2 reads FQNEAQ (reference sequence). This CDR3 has 13 residues. The V end lost 5 bases, the J end lost 3 bases, and 10 bases lay between the germline ends. CDR3 loop: CASSRTTDTEAFF. CDR3 bases: TGTGCCAGCAGCCGCACGACAGACACTGAAGCTTTCTTT.

The rearrangement joins TRBV7-8 to TRBJ1-2, with D tentatively TRBD1 (6 bases). The CDR3 runs to 16 residues. The V gene's germline CDR1 is SGHVS and CDR2 FQNEAQ. Trimming took 1 base from V and 0 from J, leaving 12 bases between them. In DNA, the CDR3 is TGTGCCAGCAGCTTAGGCTCCGGACAGACTAACTATGGCTACACCTTC. This codes for CASSLGSGQTNYGYTF.

Comment on this clone: Relative to the germline gene, one junction end is altered; a read error may explain this. The V and J genes are TRBV19 and TRBJ1-2; D perhaps matches TRBD1 (5 bases). The CDR3 runs 13 residues. The germline V gene has CDR1 LNHDA and CDR2 SQIVND (reference sequence). In DNA, the CDR3 is TGTGCCGCCTCCACCTCACAAAGGACACCCATTGCCTTC. It is translated as CAASTSQRTPIAF. Using reference TRBV19 and TRBJ1-2 for the parts outside the CDR3, the full variable domain is DGGITQSPKYLFRKEGQNVTLSCEQNLNHDAMYWYRQDPGQGLRLIYYSQIVNDFQKGDIAEGYSVSREKKESFPLTVTSAQKNPTAFYLCAASTSQRTPIAFGSGTRLTVV.

The chain is built from TRBV2 and TRBJ1-4, with D unclear. Trimming stripped 4 bases from V and 16 bases from J, with 19 bases between. There are 13 residues in the CDR3. Germline V gene data show CDR1 as SNHLY and CDR2 as FYNNEI. The CDR3 reads CASSAELHEKRFF. The CDR3 bases are TGTGCCAGCAGTGCTGAACTACATGAAAAAAGGTTTTTT.

The CDR3 region is CASSIEPYRVVQPQHF. The CDR3 bases are TGTGCCAGTAGTATAGAACCCTACAGGGTTGTTCAGCCCCAGCATTTT. The rearrangement uses TRBV19 and TRBJ1-5; a weak D match, TRBD1 (6 bases). Between the trimmed V and J ends, which lost 0 bases and 6 bases, there was a span of 15 bases. The germline V gene encodes CDR1 LNHDA and CDR2 SQIVND (reference sequence). The CDR3 runs 16 residues.

J is TRBJ2-5 and V is TRBV18; 9 bases map to TRBD2. Germline V gene data show CDR1 as KGHSH and CDR2 as LQKENI. The V segment lost 3 bases and the J segment 4 bases; nucleotides outside the gene matches: 9. This CDR3 region has 16 residues. The CDR3 loop is CASSPAGLAVPETQYF. Written as DNA, the CDR3 is TGTGCCAGCTCACCGGCGGGACTAGCAGTCCCAGAGACCCAGTACTTC. Supplemented by reference TRBV18 and TRBJ2-5, the full variable domain reads NAGVMQNPRHLVRRRGQEARLRCSPMKGHSHVYWYRQLPEEGLKFMVYLQKENIIDESGMPKERFSAEFPKEGPSILRIQQVVRGDSAAYFCASSPAGLAVPETQYFGPGTRLLVL.

A single count supports this clone. J is TRBJ2-7 and V is TRBV18, with TRBD2 identical over 10 bases. The J segment lost 4 bases and the V segment lost 5 bases, leaving 8 bases of the junction unmatched. Germline loops: CDR1 KGHSH, CDR2 LQKENI. The CDR3 is made up of 15 amino acids. CDR3 in amino acids: CASSTSGTPLYEQYF. CDR3 nucleotides: TGTGCCAGCTCAACTAGCGGGACACCTTTGTACGAGCAGTACTTC.

The chain couples TRBV28 to TRBJ1-1; D unclear. CDR3 size: 15 residues. Between the trimmed V and J ends, which lost 5 bases and 4 bases, there was a span of 17 bases. CDR1 is MDHEN and CDR2 is SYDVKM in the germline V gene. The DNA for the CDR3 is TGTGCCAGCAGTGCGGGCTCGGGTATATTCACTGAAGCTTTCTTT. Amino acids: CASSAGSGIFTEAFF.

J is TRBJ2-5 and V is TRBV6-5; tentatively, D is TRBD2 (6 bases). Trimming took 7 bases from V and 4 from J, leaving 16 bases between them. The CDR3 has 14 residues. Germline CDR1 and CDR2: MNHEY and SVGAGI. The CDR3 loop reads CASKFRDSRETQYF. The CDR3 DNA reads as TGTGCCAGCAAATTCAGGGACTCGCGAGAGACCCAGTACTTC.

The rearrangement links TRBV7-2 to TRBJ2-1, with TRBD2 matching over 10 bases. This CDR3 region has 15 residues. Germline V CDR1 and CDR2: SGHTA, FQGNSA. V was pared by 1 base and J by 4 bases, with 1 base of the junction left unmatched. The CDR3 here is CASSLGGLAYNEQFF. Written as DNA, the CDR3 is TGTGCCAGCAGCTTAGGGGGACTAGCGTACAATGAGCAGTTCTTC.

V gene TRBV6-1 combines with J gene TRBJ1-1, with D possibly matching TRBD1 (5 bases). The ends were cut back, 8 bases at V and 2 bases at J, with 15 bases in the middle. CDR1 MNHNS and CDR2 SASEGT come from the germline V gene. This CDR3 contains 14 residues. This CDR3 is CASESWGVNTEAFF. CDR3 coding DNA: TGTGCCAGCGAAAGTTGGGGGGTAAACACTGAAGCTTTCTTT.

In DNA form, the CDR3 reads TGTCACTGGAGGACTAGCGGGAGTAAAGAGACCCAGTACTTC. This encodes CHWRTSGSKETQYF. The gene calls are TRBV5-4 and TRBJ2-5, with 13 bases that match TRBD2. CDR1 is SGHNT, CDR2 YYREEE, per germline (reference sequence). The CDR3 length is 14 residues.

The genes are TRBV10-3 and TRBJ1-5; 8 nucleotides agree with TRBD1. The CDR3 has 14 amino acids. Trimming cost V 4 bases and J 7 bases; bases outside gene matches: 6. Germline lookup yields CDR1 ENHRY and CDR2 SYGVKD. DNA for the CDR3: TGTGCCATCAGTGCTACAGGGGGGGGGCAGCCCCAGCATTTT. It encodes CAISATGGGQPQHF.

The rearrangement links TRBV19 to TRBJ2-1; maybe TRBD1 (6 bases). From germline, CDR1 is LNHDA and CDR2 SQIVND (reference sequence). The CDR3 has 15 amino acids. Trimming stripped 1 base from V and 4 bases from J, with 11 bases between. The chain's CDR3 is CASSIAAGDYNEQFF. CDR3 nucleotide sequence: TGTGCCAGTAGTATAGCGGCAGGGGATTACAATGAGCAGTTCTTC.

The chain employs TRBV30 and TRBJ2-7; D not certain. The germline V gene has CDR1 GTSNPN and CDR2 SVGIG (reference sequence). This CDR3 is 11 amino acids long. V was shortened by 5 bases and J by 0 bases, with 5 bases between the two germline ends. In DNA, the CDR3 is TGTGCCTGGGACAACTCCTACGAGCAGTACTTC. Amino acids: CAWDNSYEQYF.

The chain has TRBV11-3 and TRBJ1-1; a possible D gene is TRBD1 (6 bases). The CDR3 loop spans 11 amino acids. In germline, CDR1 is SGHNT, CDR2 YENEEA. CDR3 bases: TGTGACGACAGGACAAACACTGAAGCTTTCTTT. Protein: CDDRTNTEAFF.

V usage is TRBV9 and J usage is TRBJ2-1; no definite D call. CDR1 SGDLS and CDR2 YYNGEE come from the germline V gene. The CDR3 sequence is 15 residues long. V was clipped by 3 bases and J by 0 bases, with 10 bases between them. The CDR3 loop reads CASSGGTGSYNEQFF. The DNA of the CDR3 is TGTGCCAGCAGCGGAGGTACGGGCTCCTACAATGAGCAGTTCTTC.